One and the same sample provided the 32 T cell receptor beta chains below, sequenced in a study of shared clonotypes between healthy human individuals. Sequencing used immunoSEQ multiplex PCR; TCRdb keeps in-frame clones, though not all of them. The sample includes some 700,000 clones, about 92% of them seen just once. Material: memory CD8+ T cells from PBMCs. Subset here: CD45RO+ cells pooled with CCR7-negative TemRA cells. Receptor source: a man between 18 and 29 years old in good health. Some clones in this sample may be carry-over from other donors' samples.

The chain links TRBV11-3 to TRBJ2-1; a possible D gene is TRBD1 (8 bases). CDR3 length equals 16 residues. The germline V gene encodes CDR1 SGHNT and CDR2 YENEEA. Trimming left V 4 bases short and J 7 bases short, with 20 bases between. The CDR3 sequence: CASSSKRQGRGNEQFF. The CDR3 DNA sequence: TGTGCCAGCAGCTCCAAACGACAGGGGCGGGGGAATGAGCAGTTCTTC.

The genes are TRBV30 and TRBJ1-2; D unclear. V was cut by 0 bases and J by 4 bases, with 9 bases left in between. This CDR3 is built from 13 residues. Germline V gives CDR1 GTSNPN, CDR2 SVGIG (reference sequence). Here the CDR3 reads CAWSVGRGYGYTF. In nucleotides, the CDR3 is TGTGCCTGGAGTGTGGGCCGGGGCTATGGCTACACCTTC.

This chain links TRBV6-1 with TRBJ1-1; D is unclear. The germline CDR1 and CDR2 sequences are MNHNS and SASEGT. The V end lost 6 bases, the J end lost 0 bases, and 8 bases lay between the germline ends. The CDR3 consists of 13 residues. CDR3 nucleotide sequence: TGTGCCAGCAGAATGGAGATGAACACTGAAGCTTTCTTT. Translation gives CASRMEMNTEAFF.

This chain's CDR3 is CASVKTGRNTEAFF. The CDR3 DNA is TGTGCCAGCGTCAAAACCGGGCGGAACACTGAAGCTTTCTTT. This chain links TRBV21-1 with TRBJ1-1. TRBV21-1 is labeled a pseudogene. The CDR3 covers 14 residues.

V is TRBV28 and J is TRBJ2-1; D unresolved. Germline V CDR1 and CDR2: MDHEN, SYDVKM. V lost 4 bases, J lost 5 bases, and 6 bases lay in between. This CDR3 has 12 amino acids. The CDR3 bases are TGTGCCAGCAGTTCCCCCCACAATGAGCAGTTCTTC. Its protein is CASSSPHNEQFF.

CDR3 nucleotides: TGTGCCAGCAGGGGCGGACTAGTCTCCTACGAGCAGTACTTC. This sequence encodes CASRGGLVSYEQYF. This sequence joins TRBV6-1 and TRBJ2-7; TRBD2 matches 7 bases. The CDR3 spans 14 residues. The germline CDR1 and CDR2 sequences are MNHNS and SASEGT. V shed 6 bases, J shed 0 bases, and the junction held 5 bases outside the gene matches.

The rearrangement links TRBV28 to TRBJ1-2; D gene uncertain. This CDR3 is 15 amino acids long. Germline V gene data show CDR1 as MDHEN and CDR2 as SYDVKM. V lost 5 bases to trimming and J lost 4 bases, with 17 bases between them. In DNA form, the CDR3 reads TGTGCCAGCAGTCCTGGGCACCGGCTAGGCTATGGCTACACCTTC. Encoded protein: CASSPGHRLGYGYTF.

The chain combines TRBV27 with TRBJ2-4, with D possibly being TRBD1 (5 bases). Trimming shortened V by 2 bases and J by 8 bases, and 13 bases separated the two germline ends. From germline, CDR1 is MNHEY and CDR2 SMNVEV (reference sequence). The CDR3 has 14 amino acids. CDR3 coding DNA: TGTGCCAGCAGTTTAGGTCAGGGTGTGGACATTCAGTACTTC. This translates into CASSLGQGVDIQYF.

This chain connects TRBV30 to TRBJ2-7; D is perhaps TRBD2 (5 bases). The CDR3 totals 11 residues. V lost 4 bases to trimming and J lost 5 bases, with 9 bases between them. The germline V gene encodes CDR1 GTSNPN and CDR2 SVGIG (reference sequence). The CDR3 DNA reads as TGTGCCTGGACCAACGGGGACGAGCAGTACTTC. Amino acids: CAWTNGDEQYF.

V gene TRBV7-3 combines with J gene TRBJ2-5; D gene unclear. Trimming stripped 5 bases from V and 3 bases from J, with 13 bases between. The CDR3 has 14 amino acids. Germline loops: CDR1 SGHTA, CDR2 FQGTGA. Written as DNA, the CDR3 is TGTGCCAGCAGCCCGGCCGCCTGGGAAGAGACCCAGTACTTC. Protein: CASSPAAWEETQYF.

The genes are TRBV7-6 and TRBJ2-5; 7 bases map to TRBD1. Germline CDR1 and CDR2: SGHVS and FNYEAQ. V dropped 5 bases and J dropped 0; count of bases not matched to a gene: 12. The CDR3 has 17 residues. For the CDR3, the DNA is TGTGCCAGCAGCAGTGCCGGGACAGCTTTGTACCAAGAGACCCAGTACTTC. The encoded protein is CASSSAGTALYQETQYF. Supplemented by reference TRBV7-6 and TRBJ2-5, the full variable domain reads GAGVSQSPRYKVTKRGQDVALRCDPISGHVSLYWYRQALGQGPEFLTYFNYEAQQDKSGLPNDRFSAERPEGSISTLTIQRTEQRDSAMYRCASSSAGTALYQETQYFGPGTRLLVL.

The CDR3 loop is CAVLAPLVNEQFF. CDR3 bases: TGTGCAGTACTAGCCCCATTAGTCAATGAGCAGTTCTTC. The chain combines TRBV2 with TRBJ2-1; D perhaps matches TRBD2 (6 bases). Germline V gene data show CDR1 as SNHLY and CDR2 as FYNNEI. This CDR3 comprises 13 residues.

V gene TRBV29-1 combines with J gene TRBJ2-7; D may correspond to TRBD1 or TRBD2 (5 bases each). Germline CDR1 SQVTM, CDR2 ANQGSEA. The CDR3 has 14 amino acids. V lost 4 bases, J lost 4 bases, and 17 bases lay in between. The CDR3 nucleotides are TGCAGCGTTGTCGGGGAGTGGGGGAGTTACGAGCAGTACTTC. Residues: CSVVGEWGSYEQYF.

V usage is TRBV7-9 and J usage is TRBJ1-4; D uncertain. V lost 5 bases and J lost 7, with 20 bases in between. Germline CDR1 reads SEHNR; CDR2 reads FQNEAQ (reference sequence). This CDR3 has 16 amino acids. This CDR3 reads CASSPLSAVGIEKLFF. In DNA, the CDR3 is TGTGCCAGCAGCCCCTTATCGGCGGTGGGAATTGAAAAACTGTTTTTT. The entire variable domain, with the rest obtained from reference TRBV7-9 and TRBJ1-4, is as follows: DTGVSQNPRHKITKRGQNVTFRCDPISEHNRLYWYRQTLGQGPEFLTYFQNEAQLEKSRLLSDRFSAERPKGSFSTLEIQRTEQGDSAMYLCASSPLSAVGIEKLFFGSGTQLSVL.

Comment on this clone: Other DNA sequences in this specimen translate into the identical CDR3. V and J are TRBV27 and TRBJ1-3; D not certain. V was cut by 5 bases and J by 1 base, with 9 bases left in between. The CDR3 has 14 residues. Germline lookup yields CDR1 MNHEY and CDR2 SMNVEV (reference sequence). As DNA, the CDR3 is TGTGCCAGCAGTCCGCGGGGATCTGGAAACACCATATATTTT. Its translation: CASSPRGSGNTIYF.

This clone is a singleton in its sample. The genes are TRBV4-1 and TRBJ1-5; possibly TRBD1 for D (5 bases). There are 16 residues in the CDR3. Germline V gene data show CDR1 as MGHRA and CDR2 as YSYEKL. Trimming took 1 base from V and 3 from J, leaving 13 bases between them. In DNA, the CDR3 is TGCGCCAGCAGCCAAGTCTGGGGGGTGAACAATCAGCCCCAGCATTTT. Protein: CASSQVWGVNNQPQHF.

In the case of this clone: An end of the junction differs from the germline gene, which may be a read error. V usage is TRBV5-4 and J usage is TRBJ1-1; the D gene is possibly TRBD1 (5 bases). This CDR3 contains 16 residues. Germline V gene sequence: CDR1 SGHNT, CDR2 YYREEE (reference sequence). The chain's CDR3 is CASGLEAGLMNTEAFF. CDR3 DNA: TGTGCCAGCGGCTTGGAGGCAGGGCTCATGAACACTGAAGCTTTCTTT.

The chain has TRBV28 and TRBJ2-3; 8 bases align to TRBD1. This CDR3 has 19 amino acids. Per the germline V gene, CDR1 is MDHEN and CDR2 is SYDVKM. V lost 1 base to trimming and J lost 0 bases; unmatched junction nucleotides: 12. The CDR3 DNA is TGTGCCAGCAGTTTATACTACCATGGACAGGGAAGTAGCACAGATACGCAGTATTTT. This gives the protein CASSLYYHGQGSSTDTQYF.

The CDR3 region is CASSFGQGGEQYF. For the CDR3, the DNA is TGTGCCAGCAGTTTTGGGCAGGGGGGCGAGCAGTACTTC. The J gene is TRBJ2-7, the V gene TRBV27; possibly TRBD1 for D (7 bases). CDR1 and CDR2 (germline): MNHEY, SMNVEV (reference sequence). V was cut by 3 bases and J by 6 bases, with 12 bases left in between. This CDR3 region has 13 residues.

The chain uses TRBV28 and TRBJ2-2; the D call may be TRBD1 or TRBD2 (5 bases each). The CDR3 is made up of 16 amino acids. Trimming pared 3 bases from V and 0 bases from J, leaving 11 bases between. Germline loops: CDR1 MDHEN, CDR2 SYDVKM. CDR3 region: CASSLGRSTNTGELFF. CDR3 DNA: TGTGCCAGCAGTTTGGGACGGAGTACGAACACCGGGGAGCTGTTTTTT.

V is TRBV7-8 and J is TRBJ2-2, with D maybe TRBD1 (6 bases). The CDR3 is made up of 13 amino acids. CDR1 SGHVS and CDR2 FQNEAQ come from the germline V gene. V was shortened by 4 bases and J by 6 bases, with 9 bases between the two germline ends. CDR3 bases: TGTGCCAGCAGCTCGTACAGGGCCGGGGAGCTGTTTTTT. It encodes CASSSYRAGELFF.

The V call is TRBV19, the J call TRBJ1-5; weak D call: TRBD1 (5 bases). V shed 4 bases and J shed 0 bases, with 13 bases lying between them. Germline V lookup: CDR1 LNHDA, CDR2 SQIVND (reference sequence). The CDR3 has 16 residues. CDR3 sequence reads: CASSTSGPYSNQPQHF. The CDR3, as DNA: TGTGCCAGTAGTACCTCAGGGCCTTATAGCAATCAGCCCCAGCATTTT.

V is TRBV6-6 and J is TRBJ1-2; 8 nucleotides match TRBD1. Trimming cost V 6 bases and J 0 bases; bases outside gene matches: 6. The germline V gene encodes CDR1 MNHNY and CDR2 SVGAGI (reference sequence). The CDR3 is 15 amino acids. CDR3 nucleotides: TGTGCCAGCAGCCTGGACAGGGTCTCTAACTATGGCTACACCTTC. Amino acid sequence: CASSLDRVSNYGYTF.

The chain is built from TRBV19 and TRBJ2-1; D possibly corresponds to TRBD2 (5 bases). The CDR3 consists of 15 residues. The V end was cut by 5 bases, the J end by 0 bases, with 11 bases between. Looked up from germline, CDR1 is LNHDA and CDR2 is SQIVND (reference sequence). The CDR3 sequence: CASSVIGSSYNEQFF. The CDR3 DNA follows: TGTGCCAGTAGTGTAATTGGGAGCTCCTACAATGAGCAGTTCTTC.

This clone was seen once. This chain uses TRBV27 with TRBJ2-1; 12 nucleotides line up with TRBD1. Germline CDR1 and CDR2: MNHEY and SMNVEV (reference sequence). The ends lost 8 bases at V and 6 bases at J; junction bases unmatched: 8. This CDR3 is 15 amino acids long. This CDR3 reads CASSWDRGHFNEQFF. For the CDR3, the DNA is TGTGCCAGCTCCTGGGACAGGGGGCACTTCAATGAGCAGTTCTTC.

This clone occurred once. The V call is TRBV27, the J call TRBJ2-5, with 14 bases identical to TRBD2. Trimming cost V 6 bases and J 4 bases; bases outside gene matches: 7. Germline assignment: CDR1 MNHEY and CDR2 SMNVEV (reference sequence). The CDR3 has 16 residues. CDR3 loop: CASRPRLAGGGETQYF. The DNA of the CDR3 is TGTGCCAGCAGACCCCGACTAGCGGGAGGGGGAGAGACCCAGTACTTC.

The rearrangement joins TRBV7-7 to TRBJ2-2; TRBD1 agrees at 9 bases. The CDR3 consists of 13 residues. Trimming removed 10 bases from V and 4 bases from J; junction bases left unmatched: 4. Germline CDR1 reads SSHAT; CDR2 reads FNYEAQ (reference sequence). The CDR3 nucleotides are TGTGCCACCCGGGACAGGGCCACCGGGGAGCTGTTTTTT. This translates into CATRDRATGELFF.

This chain connects TRBV7-9 to TRBJ1-5; D is undetermined. The germline CDR1 and CDR2 sequences are SEHNR and FQNEAQ (reference sequence). The V gene lost 5 bases and the J gene lost 0 bases, with 14 bases spanning the gap. The CDR3 runs 16 residues. As DNA, the CDR3 is TGTGCCAGCAGCCTCTCGGGAGTCTATAGCAATCAGCCCCAGCATTTT. This encodes CASSLSGVYSNQPQHF.

This clone was observed a single time. This chain uses TRBV5-5 with TRBJ2-7; D possibly corresponds to TRBD2 (5 bases). Germline V gives CDR1 SGHKS, CDR2 YYEKEE (reference sequence). The ends were cut back, 2 bases at V and 6 bases at J, with 15 bases in the middle. The CDR3 consists of 14 residues. The CDR3 region is CASSLNTESGEQYF. CDR3 nucleotides: TGTGCCAGCAGCTTAAATACGGAGAGCGGCGAGCAGTACTTC.

This CDR3 reads CASSVAGEGSKYTQYF. The CDR3 bases are TGTGCCAGCAGTGTTGCGGGAGAGGGGTCCAAGTACACCCAGTACTTC. V and J are TRBV28 and TRBJ2-5; 7 nucleotides align to TRBD2. Trimming removed 5 bases from V and 8 bases from J; junction bases left unmatched: 17. The CDR3 covers 16 residues. CDR1 is MDHEN and CDR2 is SYDVKM in the germline V gene.

This clone was recorded once. In nucleotides, the CDR3 is TGTGCCAGCAGCTTCGGGACGGCCTCCTACAATGAGCAGTTCTTC. It yields the protein CASSFGTASYNEQFF. The chain combines TRBV7-6 with TRBJ2-1; D tentatively reads TRBD1 or TRBD2 (5 bases each). The V and J ends lost 3 bases and 0 bases respectively, with 9 bases between them. This CDR3 region has 15 residues. Looked up from germline, CDR1 is SGHVS and CDR2 is FNYEAQ.

The V and J genes are TRBV6-1 and TRBJ2-5, with D possibly TRBD1 on 6 matching bases. Germline V gene sequence: CDR1 MNHNS, CDR2 SASEGT. Trimming removed 3 bases at V and 4 bases at J, with 15 bases between. This CDR3 has 15 amino acids. The CDR3 loop is CASSDRWQGRETQYF. In DNA form, the CDR3 reads TGTGCCAGCAGTGATAGGTGGCAGGGGAGAGAGACCCAGTACTTC.